This T cell receptor (beta chain) was sequenced during a study of blood T cell repertoires in COVID-19. Study details: The United States, Italy and Spain were the sources of the acute and convalescent COVID-19 samples. Sample material is recorded as cDNA or gDNA derived from T cells, B-cell-depleted T cells, or PBMCs.

Original data processing: Nucleated cell number was recorded as an estimate derived from reference gene primer amplification. The method was immunoSEQ multiplex PCR; TCRdb's version includes in-frame clones alone and lacks a portion of them. V, J and clone size are taken as reported in that table, and D and trimming were inferred from the DNA itself. The sample consists of about 110,000 clones, roughly four fifths of them appearing once. In its sample, this clone was seen once. The V gene lost 3 bases and the J gene lost 5 bases, with 11 bases spanning the gap. The CDR3 contains 13 residues. CDR1 and CDR2 (germline): DFQATT, SNEGSKA (reference sequence).

The receptor was isolated from a woman aged 55-75 years with acute or convalescent COVID-19. The sample comprised peripheral blood. This chain joins TRBV20-1 and TRBJ1-5, with D uncertain. CDR3 sequence (DNA): TGCAGTGCTAGTTTGGGCTCGTATCAGCCCCAGCATTTT. Translating it yields CSASLGSYQPQHF.